This entry features one T cell receptor beta chain sequence. The junction differs from germline at one of its ends, possibly a read error. In the authors' methods: For nucleated cells, counts were estimated from reference gene primer amplification. Profiling relied on immunoSEQ multiplex PCR, and the TCRdb table lists in-frame clones only, not all of them. The DNA was the basis for D and trimming; V, J and clone size are from that table. This sample carries some 300,000 clones, roughly 86% of them seen once, and the ten largest clones take about 1.2%. This sample is part of a study of blood T cell repertoires in COVID-19. At the level of the study: Samples representing acute and convalescent COVID-19 were sourced from the United States, Italy and Spain.

Germline V gene data show CDR1 as MNHEY and CDR2 as SVGAGI. This CDR3 is built from 14 residues. The chain recombines TRBV6-5 with TRBJ2-2; a possible D gene is TRBD2 (5 bases). The receptor's source is a man between 65 and 85 years old with acute or convalescent COVID-19. Sequenced sample: peripheral blood. The CDR3 protein is CAGSSGLNTGELFF. CDR3 sequence (DNA): TGTGCCGGCAGTTCCGGACTGAACACCGGGGAGCTGTTTTTT.